This is a list of T cell receptor beta chains from one sample in a study of post-analysis software for immune sequencing data. TCRdb re-derived calls from the PCR reads in MiXCR, one entry per CDR3 protein. This table holds 380,000 or so distinct CDR3 sequences, less than 40% found once. Sequenced: blood. All receptors derive from a girl aged 5 to 17 with multiple sclerosis. Each CDR3 is given with its conserved first and last residue. The D gene is left open where the match is weak. The size field is filled for only some rows; it gives once, few, many or a size class.

abundance	j_gene	v_gene	d_gene	CDR3aa	CDR3nt
few	TRBJ1-5	TRBV20-1	TRBD1	CSARDIRTGDMWGNQPQHF	TGCAGTGCTAGAGATATTAGGACAGGGGATATGTGGGGCAATCAGCCCCAGCATTTT
few	TRBJ2-6	TRBV20-1	-	CSAKGWDHHQASGANVLTF	TGCAGTGCTAAGGGGTGGGACCACCACCAAGCCTCTGGGGCCAACGTCCTGACTTTC
few	TRBJ1-5	TRBV7-9	TRBD1	CASSSGQGNRDQPQHF	TGTGCCAGCAGCTCCGGACAGGGGAACCGGGATCAGCCCCAGCATTTT
few	TRBJ1-5	TRBV7-2	-	CASSPPGGGSNQPQHF	TGTGCCAGCAGCCCCCCGGGGGGAGGGAGCAATCAGCCCCAGCATTTT
-	TRBJ2-5	TRBV5-1	-	CASSLDLTGLETQYF	TGCGCCAGCAGCTTGGATCTAACGGGGTTAGAGACCCAGTACTTC
few	TRBJ1-5	TRBV5-8	-	CASSQKQGNQPQHF	TGTGCCAGCAGCCAAAAACAGGGTAATCAGCCCCAGCATTTT
-	TRBJ2-3	TRBV3-1	-	CASSQVTVFGTDTQYF	TGTGCCAGCAGCCAGGTGACAGTCTTCGGCACAGATACGCAGTATTTT
-	TRBJ1-2	TRBV20-1	-	CSARPEAYGYTF	TGCAGTGCTAGACCCGAGGCCTATGGCTACACCTTC
-	TRBJ2-1	TRBV7-3	-	CASSRTVRNEQFF	TGTGCCAGCAGCCGGACCGTTCGGAATGAGCAGTTCTTC
-	TRBJ2-3	TRBV27	-	CASSPIDGGAEDTQYF	TGTGCCAGCAGTCCTATCGATGGGGGGGCTGAAGATACGCAGTATTTT
many	TRBJ1-5	TRBV20-1	TRBD1	CSAGRTGGDQPQHF	TGCAGTGCTGGAAGGACAGGGGGTGATCAGCCCCAGCATTTT
once	TRBJ1-5	TRBV12-3/TRBV12-4	-	CASSLADGQPQHF	TGTGCCAGCAGTTTAGCGGATGGTCAGCCCCAGCATTTT
few	TRBJ2-7	TRBV29-1	TRBD1	CSVTGTGNYEQYF	TGCAGCGTTACCGGGACAGGGAACTACGAGCAGTACTTC
-	TRBJ2-1	TRBV7-2	TRBD2	CASSSPGLAGVSEFF	TGTGCCAGCAGCTCGCCGGGACTAGCGGGGGTCTCAGAGTTCTTC
-	TRBJ1-2	TRBV7-2	-	CASSLASRNYGYTF	TGTGCCAGCAGCTTAGCGAGCAGAAACTATGGCTACACCTTC
once	TRBJ2-6	TRBV7-3	-	CANSEDGSGANVLTF	TGTGCCAACAGCGAGGATGGGTCTGGGGCCAACGTCCTGACTTTC
-	TRBJ1-5	TRBV20-1	TRBD1	CSAPQGGAYQPQHF	TGCAGTGCTCCCCAAGGGGGCGCGTATCAGCCCCAGCATTTT
-	TRBJ2-5	TRBV3-1	-	CASSLWTDQETQYF	TGTGCCAGCAGCCTTTGGACTGACCAAGAGACCCAGTACTTC
-	TRBJ2-3	TRBV20-1	-	CSARVAASTDTQYF	TGCAGTGCTAGAGTAGCAGCTAGCACAGATACGCAGTATTTT
-	TRBJ1-5	TRBV28	-	CASSSLMEQPQHF	TGTGCCAGCAGTTCCCTAATGGAGCAGCCCCAGCATTTT
few	TRBJ2-5	TRBV4-1	-	CASRRGMYQETQYF	TGCGCCAGCAGGAGGGGGATGTACCAAGAGACCCAGTACTTC
-	TRBJ2-3	TRBV7-2	TRBD2	CASTAGGGADTQYF	TGTGCCAGCACCGCGGGAGGAGGTGCAGATACGCAGTATTTT
-	TRBJ2-1	TRBV5-1	TRBD2	CASSSGLAGPYNEQCF	TGCGCCAGCAGCTCGGGACTAGCGGGGCCCTACAATGAGCAGTGCTTC
few	TRBJ2-4	TRBV28	-	CASGHLQYF	TGTGCCAGCGGACACTTGCAGTACTTC
few	TRBJ2-1	TRBV24-1	-	CATSGKDRPFHEQFF	TGTGCCACCAGTGGAAAGGACAGACCTTTCCATGAGCAGTTCTTC
-	TRBJ1-1	TRBV10-3	TRBD1	CAISETDRLEAFF	TGTGCCATCAGTGAGACGGACAGGCTTGAGGCTTTCTTT
-	TRBJ2-5	TRBV7-6	-	CASSLETRKGTETQYF	TGTGCCAGCAGCTTAGAAACTAGGAAGGGAACGGAGACCCAGTACTTC
-	TRBJ2-3	TRBV5-6	-	CASRGGSVRDTQYF	TGTGCCAGCAGAGGGGGGAGTGTTAGGGATACGCAGTATTTT